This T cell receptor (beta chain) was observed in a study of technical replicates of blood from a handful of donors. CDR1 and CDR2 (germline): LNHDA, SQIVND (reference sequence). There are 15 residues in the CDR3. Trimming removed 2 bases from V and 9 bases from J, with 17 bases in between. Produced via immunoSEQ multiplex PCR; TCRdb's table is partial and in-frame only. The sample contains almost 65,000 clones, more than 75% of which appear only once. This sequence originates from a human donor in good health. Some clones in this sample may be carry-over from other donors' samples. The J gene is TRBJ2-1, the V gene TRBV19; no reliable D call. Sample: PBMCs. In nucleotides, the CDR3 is TGTGCCAGTAGTATACTAGTTTCCGCACCCAGTGAGCAGTTCTTC. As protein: CASSILVSAPSEQFF.